The 5 T cell receptor beta chains below all came from one sample that was sequenced in a study of blood T cells in healthy people across ages. Next came a second PCR, run for about 7 to 12 cycles, which used a sample-barcoded 5' primer along with a J-beta primer mix. TCRdb re-called the 5' RACE reads through MiXCR, storing one row per CDR3 protein. The sample carries 1.5 million to 2 million distinct CDR3 sequences, roughly 28% recorded once. Sample: blood. These TCRs come from a woman in her twenties or thirties in good health.

This clonotype was observed at least ten times. The chain carries TRBV20-1 and TRBJ2-5; 7 bases are shared with TRBD1. This CDR3 has 11 amino acids. In germline, CDR1 is DFQATT, CDR2 SNEGSKA (reference sequence). With 7 bases clipped from V and 5 bases from J, the junction kept 4 bases outside the gene matches. The CDR3 DNA reads as TGCAGTGGGGGCAGGGGGGAGACCCAGTACTTC. Encoded protein: CSGGRGETQYF.

The V and J genes are TRBV7-2 and TRBJ2-1, with D unresolved. The V and J ends lost 2 bases and 5 bases respectively, with 13 bases between them. The germline CDR1 and CDR2 sequences are SGHTA and FQGNSA. The CDR3 is made up of 15 amino acids. CDR3 in amino acids: CASSLLILGNNEQFF. CDR3 coding DNA: TGTGCCAGCAGCTTACTTATCCTGGGGAACAATGAGCAGTTCTTC.

The gene calls are TRBV6-1 and TRBJ1-2; D not resolved. Deletions cut 2 bases from V and 8 bases from J, with 12 bases between. Germline V gene data show CDR1 as MNHNS and CDR2 as SASEGT. CDR3 length equals 13 residues. CDR3: CASSERPGIGYTF. Written as DNA, the CDR3 is TGTGCCAGCAGTGAAAGGCCAGGAATCGGCTACACCTTC.

The rearrangement links TRBV28 to TRBJ2-5, with 9 bases fitting TRBD1. V shed 4 bases, J shed 5 bases, and the junction held 11 bases outside the gene matches. The CDR3 totals 16 residues. Per the germline V gene, CDR1 is MDHEN and CDR2 is SYDVKM. In DNA, the CDR3 is TGTGCCAGCAGTTCGAACACAGGGGGCGCGCGGGAGACCCAGTACTTC. It encodes CASSSNTGGARETQYF.

This clonotype was found a few times. The chain joins TRBV29-1 to TRBJ2-4; maybe TRBD1 (5 bases). The CDR3 sequence is 13 residues long. Trimming removed 4 bases from V and 0 bases from J, with 7 bases in between. The germline CDR1 and CDR2 sequences are SQVTM and ANQGSEA. The CDR3 region has the DNA TGCAGCGTTGCCCAGGGAGCCAAAAACATTCAGTACTTC. Translation gives CSVAQGAKNIQYF.